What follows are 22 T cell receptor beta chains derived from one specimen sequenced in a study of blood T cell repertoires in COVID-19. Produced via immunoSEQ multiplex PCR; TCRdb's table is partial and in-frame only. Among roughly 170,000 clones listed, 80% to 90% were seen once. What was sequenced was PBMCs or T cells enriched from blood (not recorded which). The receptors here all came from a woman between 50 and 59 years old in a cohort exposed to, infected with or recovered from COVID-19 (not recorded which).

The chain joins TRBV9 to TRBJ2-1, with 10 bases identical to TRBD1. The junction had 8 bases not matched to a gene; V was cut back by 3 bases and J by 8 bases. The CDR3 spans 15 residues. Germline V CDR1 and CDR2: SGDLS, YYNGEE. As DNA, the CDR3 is TGTGCCAGCAGCGATCAGGGACAGGGGTTCTATGAGCAGTTCTTC. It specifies CASSDQGQGFYEQFF.

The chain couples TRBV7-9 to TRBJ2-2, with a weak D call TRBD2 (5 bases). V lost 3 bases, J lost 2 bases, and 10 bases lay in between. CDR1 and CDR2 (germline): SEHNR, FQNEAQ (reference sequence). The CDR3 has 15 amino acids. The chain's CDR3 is CASSLIGRNTGELFF. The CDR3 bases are TGTGCCAGCAGCTTGATAGGGAGAAACACCGGGGAGCTGTTTTTT. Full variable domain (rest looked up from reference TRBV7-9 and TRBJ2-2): DTGVSQNPRHKITKRGQNVTFRCDPISEHNRLYWYRQTLGQGPEFLTYFQNEAQLEKSRLLSDRFSAERPKGSFSTLEIQRTEQGDSAMYLCASSLIGRNTGELFFGEGSRLTVL.

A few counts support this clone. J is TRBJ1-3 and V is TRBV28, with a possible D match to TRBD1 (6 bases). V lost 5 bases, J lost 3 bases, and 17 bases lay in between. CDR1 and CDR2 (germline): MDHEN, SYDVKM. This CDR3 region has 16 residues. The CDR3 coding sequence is TGTGCCAGCAGTGGGGGACCGACAGGATTTGGAAACACCATATATTTT. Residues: CASSGGPTGFGNTIYF.

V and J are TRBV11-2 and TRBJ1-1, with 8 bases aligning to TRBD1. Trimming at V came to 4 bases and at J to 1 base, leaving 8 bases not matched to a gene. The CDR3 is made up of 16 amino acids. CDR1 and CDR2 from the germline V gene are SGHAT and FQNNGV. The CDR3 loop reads CASSSYRDRKNTEAFF. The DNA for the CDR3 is TGTGCCAGCAGCTCGTACCGGGACAGGAAGAACACTGAAGCTTTCTTT.

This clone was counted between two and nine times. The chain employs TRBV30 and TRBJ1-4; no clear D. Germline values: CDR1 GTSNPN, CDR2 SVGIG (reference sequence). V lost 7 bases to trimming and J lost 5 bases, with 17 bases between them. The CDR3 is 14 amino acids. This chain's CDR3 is CAYTNSAQNEKLFF. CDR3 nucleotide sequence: TGTGCCTATACTAACTCAGCTCAGAATGAAAAACTGTTTTTT.

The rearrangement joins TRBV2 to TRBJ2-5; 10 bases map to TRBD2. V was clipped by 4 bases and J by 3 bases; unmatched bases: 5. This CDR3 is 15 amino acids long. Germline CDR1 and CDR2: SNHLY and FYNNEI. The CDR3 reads CASSGPSGGEETQYF. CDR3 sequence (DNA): TGTGCCAGCAGTGGCCCCAGCGGGGGGGAAGAGACCCAGTACTTC.

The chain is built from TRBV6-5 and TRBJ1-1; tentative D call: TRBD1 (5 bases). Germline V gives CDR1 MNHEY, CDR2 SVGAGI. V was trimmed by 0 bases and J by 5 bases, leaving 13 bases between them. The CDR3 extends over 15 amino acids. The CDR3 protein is CASSYSTGVRTEAFF. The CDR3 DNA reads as TGTGCCAGCAGTTACTCAACGGGGGTCCGAACTGAAGCTTTCTTT.

Here the CDR3 reads CASSPMRGQGSTDTQYF. As DNA, the CDR3 is TGTGCCAGCAGTCCCATGAGGGGACAGGGGTCTACGGATACGCAGTATTTT. The chain has TRBV28 and TRBJ2-3; 10 bases match TRBD1. CDR3 length equals 17 residues. Germline trimming cut 5 bases from V and 6 bases from J; bases unmatched to any gene: 14. Germline loops: CDR1 MDHEN, CDR2 SYDVKM.

The CDR3 nucleotides read TGTGCCAGCAGGTCAGGGAGGTCACCCCTCCACTTT. It codes for CASRSGRSPLHF. The V and J genes are TRBV28 and TRBJ1-6; perhaps TRBD1 as D (5 bases). Germline V gives CDR1 MDHEN, CDR2 SYDVKM. V was cut by 6 bases and J by 10 bases, with 10 bases left in between. The CDR3 runs to 12 residues.

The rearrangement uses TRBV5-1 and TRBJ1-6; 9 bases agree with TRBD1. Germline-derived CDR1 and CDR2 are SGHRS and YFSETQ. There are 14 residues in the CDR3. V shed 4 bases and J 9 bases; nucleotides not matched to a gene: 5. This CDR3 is CASSPGQGRSPLHF. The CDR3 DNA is TGCGCCAGCAGCCCGGGACAGGGTCGTTCACCCCTCCACTTT.

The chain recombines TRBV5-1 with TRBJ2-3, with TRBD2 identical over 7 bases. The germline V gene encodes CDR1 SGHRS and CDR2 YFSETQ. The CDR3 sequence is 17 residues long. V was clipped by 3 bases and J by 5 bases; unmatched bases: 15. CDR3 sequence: CASSSPTLSGGVDTQYF. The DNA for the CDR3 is TGCGCCAGCAGCTCCCCAACCCTGTCGGGAGGTGTAGATACGCAGTATTTT.

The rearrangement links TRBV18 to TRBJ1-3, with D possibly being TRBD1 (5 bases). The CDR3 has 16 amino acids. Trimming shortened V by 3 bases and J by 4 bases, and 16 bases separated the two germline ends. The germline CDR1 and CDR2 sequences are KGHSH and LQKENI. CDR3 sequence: CASSPLREWSGNTIYF. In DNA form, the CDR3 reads TGTGCCAGCTCACCTCTCAGGGAATGGAGCGGAAACACCATATATTTT.

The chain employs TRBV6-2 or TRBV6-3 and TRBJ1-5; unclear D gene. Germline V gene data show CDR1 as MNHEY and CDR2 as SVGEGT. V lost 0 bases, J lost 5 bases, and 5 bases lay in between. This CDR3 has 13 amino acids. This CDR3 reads CASSYSRDQPQHF. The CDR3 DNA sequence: TGTGCCAGCAGTTACTCGAGGGATCAGCCCCAGCATTTT.

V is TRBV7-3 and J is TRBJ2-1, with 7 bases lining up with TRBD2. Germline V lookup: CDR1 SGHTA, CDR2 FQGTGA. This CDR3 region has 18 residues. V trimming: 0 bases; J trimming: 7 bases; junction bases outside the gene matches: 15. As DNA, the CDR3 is TGTGCCAGCAGCTTAACGTTAAGCGGGGCGGGAGTTTCTAATGAGCAGTTCTTC. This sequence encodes CASSLTLSGAGVSNEQFF.

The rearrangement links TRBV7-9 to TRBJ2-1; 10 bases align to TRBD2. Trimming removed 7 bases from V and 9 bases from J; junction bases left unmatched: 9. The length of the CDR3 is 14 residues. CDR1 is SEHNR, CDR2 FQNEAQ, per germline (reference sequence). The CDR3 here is CASIGSGRAGEQFF. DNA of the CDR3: TGTGCCAGCATAGGGAGCGGGAGGGCCGGTGAGCAGTTCTTC.

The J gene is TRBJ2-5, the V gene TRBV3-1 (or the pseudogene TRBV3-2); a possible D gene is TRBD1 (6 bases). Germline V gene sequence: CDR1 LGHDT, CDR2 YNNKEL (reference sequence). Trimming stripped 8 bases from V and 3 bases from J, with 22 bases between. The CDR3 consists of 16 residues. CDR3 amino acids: CASAQGGARTEETQYF. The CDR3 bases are TGTGCCAGCGCGCAGGGTGGGGCTCGGACAGAAGAGACCCAGTACTTC.

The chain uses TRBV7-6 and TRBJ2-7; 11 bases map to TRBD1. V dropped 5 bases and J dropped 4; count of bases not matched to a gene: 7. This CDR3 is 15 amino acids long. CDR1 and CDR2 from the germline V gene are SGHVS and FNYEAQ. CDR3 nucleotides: TGTGCCAGCAGCCCCGGGACAGGGGGGCGGTACGAGCAGTACTTC. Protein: CASSPGTGGRYEQYF. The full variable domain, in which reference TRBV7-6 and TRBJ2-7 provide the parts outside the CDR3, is GAGVSQSPRYKVTKRGQDVALRCDPISGHVSLYWYRQALGQGPEFLTYFNYEAQQDKSGLPNDRFSAERPEGSISTLTIQRTEQRDSAMYRCASSPGTGGRYEQYFGPGTRLTVT.

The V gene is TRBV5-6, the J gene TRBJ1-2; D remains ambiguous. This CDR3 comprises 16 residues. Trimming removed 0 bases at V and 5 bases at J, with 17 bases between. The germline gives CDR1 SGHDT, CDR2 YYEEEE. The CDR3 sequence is CASSLDRRQTVYGYTF. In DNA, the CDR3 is TGTGCCAGCAGCTTGGACCGGAGGCAGACTGTATATGGCTACACCTTC.

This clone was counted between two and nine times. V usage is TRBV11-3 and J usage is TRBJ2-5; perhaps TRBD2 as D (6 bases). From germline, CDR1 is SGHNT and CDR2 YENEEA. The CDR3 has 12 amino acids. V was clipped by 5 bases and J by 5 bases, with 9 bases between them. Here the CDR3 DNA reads TGTGCCAGCAGCGGTGGGGGGGAGACCCAGTACTTC. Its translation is CASSGGGETQYF.

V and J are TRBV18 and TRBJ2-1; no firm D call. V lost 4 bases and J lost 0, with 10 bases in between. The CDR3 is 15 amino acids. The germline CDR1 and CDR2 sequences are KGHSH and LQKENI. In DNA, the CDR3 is TGTGCCAGCTCACTTCTTCTAAGCTCCTACAATGAGCAGTTCTTC. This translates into CASSLLLSSYNEQFF.

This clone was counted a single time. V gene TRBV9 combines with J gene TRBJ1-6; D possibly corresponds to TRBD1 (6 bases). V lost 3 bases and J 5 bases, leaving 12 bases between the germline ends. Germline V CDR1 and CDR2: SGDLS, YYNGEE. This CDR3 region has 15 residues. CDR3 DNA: TGTGCCAGCAGCGGGAGCAGGGGAAATAATTCACCCCTCCACTTT. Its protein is CASSGSRGNNSPLHF.

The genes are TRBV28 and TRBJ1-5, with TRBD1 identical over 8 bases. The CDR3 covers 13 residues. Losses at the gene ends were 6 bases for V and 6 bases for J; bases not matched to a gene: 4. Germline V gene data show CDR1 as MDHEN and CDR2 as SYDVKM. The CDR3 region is CASRQGALQPQHF. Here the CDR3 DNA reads TGTGCCAGCAGGCAGGGGGCACTTCAGCCCCAGCATTTT.